The 13 T cell receptor beta chains reported below all come from one sample, sequenced in a study of blood T cell repertoires in COVID-19. Sequencing was performed with immunoSEQ multiplex PCR; in TCRdb, only in-frame clones are kept and a portion is missing. Of roughly 280,000 clones in the sample, approximately 85% were seen once. The sequencing sample was made of peripheral blood. These receptors came from an older woman with acute or convalescent COVID-19.

This clone was observed a handful of times. The chain carries TRBV7-9 and TRBJ2-7, with 10 bases matching TRBD2. After removal of 5 bases from V and 2 bases from J, the junction contained 12 bases not matched to a gene. Per germline, CDR1 SEHNR and CDR2 FQNEAQ (reference sequence). The length of the CDR3 is 17 residues. The CDR3: CASSAYSGGHSPYEQYF. The DNA for the CDR3 is TGTGCCAGCAGCGCTTATAGCGGGGGGCACTCTCCCTACGAGCAGTACTTC.

The chain is built from TRBV3-1 (or the pseudogene TRBV3-2) and TRBJ1-3; 7 positions agree with TRBD1. Germline CDR1 is LGHDT and CDR2 is YNNKEL (reference sequence). CDR3 length: 18 residues. The J segment lost 0 bases and the V segment lost 3 bases, leaving 11 bases of the junction unmatched. The CDR3 here is CASSQGAGQLISGNTIYF. CDR3 DNA: TGTGCCAGCAGCCAGGGTGCGGGACAGCTAATCTCTGGAAACACCATATATTTT.

Here the CDR3 reads CSVDPSGGLRGYTF. Here the CDR3 DNA reads TGCAGCGTTGATCCGTCAGGAGGGCTCAGGGGCTACACCTTC. The V and J genes are TRBV29-1 and TRBJ1-2, with D hard to call. CDR3 size: 14 residues. V was trimmed by 3 bases and J by 8 bases, leaving 19 bases between them. The germline gives CDR1 SQVTM, CDR2 ANQGSEA.

The CDR3 DNA follows: TGTGCCAGCAGCCCGCTAGAGGGACAGGGGATGAGTACCGGGGAGCTGTTTTTT. It encodes CASSPLEGQGMSTGELFF. This sequence joins TRBV7-9 and TRBJ2-2, with TRBD1 matching over 10 bases. With V trimmed by 5 bases and J by 5 bases, 14 bases remained unmatched. CDR3 length equals 18 residues. Germline CDR1 is SEHNR and CDR2 is FQNEAQ (reference sequence). Based on the CDR3 plus reference TRBV7-9 and TRBJ2-2, the full variable domain is DTGVSQNPRHKITKRGQNVTFRCDPISEHNRLYWYRQTLGQGPEFLTYFQNEAQLEKSRLLSDRFSAERPKGSFSTLEIQRTEQGDSAMYLCASSPLEGQGMSTGELFFGEGSRLTVL.

V is TRBV24-1 and J is TRBJ2-1; D perhaps matches TRBD1 (6 bases). Between the trimmed V and J ends, which lost 2 bases and 8 bases, there was a span of 15 bases. Germline V gene lookup returns CDR1 KGHDR and CDR2 SFDVKD. The CDR3 is 15 amino acids. The CDR3 DNA sequence: TGTGCCACCAGTGATTCACAGGGTATTGGCGATGAGCAGTTCTTC. Translated, it gives CATSDSQGIGDEQFF.

V usage is TRBV3-1 (or the pseudogene TRBV3-2) and J usage is TRBJ2-7; D not certain. The germline V gene has CDR1 LGHDT and CDR2 YNNKEL (reference sequence). V lost 0 bases and J 6 bases, leaving 9 bases between the germline ends. This CDR3 is 13 amino acids long. CDR3 sequence reads: CASSQDYVSEQYF. The CDR3 coding sequence is TGTGCCAGCAGCCAAGATTATGTCAGCGAGCAGTACTTC.

The genes are TRBV14 and TRBJ1-1, with TRBD1 as a possible D gene (5 bases). Trimming cost V 4 bases and J 1 base, with 19 bases left between them. Germline CDR1 is SGHDN and CDR2 is FVKESK. The CDR3 is 17 amino acids. The CDR3 nucleotides are TGTGCCAGCAGCCCCCGATTAACGACAGCGCCGAACACTGAAGCTTTCTTT. Its protein product is CASSPRLTTAPNTEAFF.

The chain carries TRBV14 and TRBJ1-2; maybe TRBD1 (6 bases). Trimming pared 4 bases from V and 2 bases from J, leaving 8 bases between. Per germline, CDR1 SGHDN and CDR2 FVKESK. The CDR3 has 13 amino acids. The CDR3 DNA reads as TGTGCCAGCAGCCTAGGGGGAAACTATGGCTACACCTTC. Its protein product is CASSLGGNYGYTF.

The rearrangement links TRBV5-4 to TRBJ1-2; D not certain. Germline lookup yields CDR1 SGHNT and CDR2 YYREEE (reference sequence). V was cut by 2 bases and J by 4 bases, with 18 bases left in between. CDR3 length: 16 residues. The CDR3 here is CASSLQLGPALYGYTF. In DNA, the CDR3 is TGTGCCAGCAGCTTACAGTTGGGCCCCGCTCTCTATGGCTACACCTTC.

V is TRBV10-1 and J is TRBJ2-7, with D perhaps matching TRBD1 (5 bases). Trimming stripped 11 bases from V and 2 bases from J, with 16 bases between. The CDR3 is 13 amino acids. CDR1 is WNHNN and CDR2 is SYGVQD in the germline V gene (reference sequence). The CDR3 reads CADPTDTPYEQYF. In DNA form, the CDR3 reads TGCGCCGATCCGACAGACACCCCCTACGAGCAGTACTTC.

This clone is a singleton in its sample. V and J are TRBV5-6 and TRBJ1-2; D not resolved. Germline-derived CDR1 and CDR2 are SGHDT and YYEEEE. V was shortened by 0 bases and J by 8 bases, with 8 bases between the two germline ends. The CDR3 sequence is 12 residues long. CDR3 DNA: TGTGCCAGCAGCTTGGACCAGTACGGCTACACCTTC. Translated, it gives CASSLDQYGYTF.

This clone was seen just once. This chain uses TRBV3-1 (or the pseudogene TRBV3-2) with TRBJ2-4; 7 bases fit TRBD2. The V segment lost 1 base and the J segment 3 bases; nucleotides outside the gene matches: 0. The germline gives CDR1 LGHDT, CDR2 YNNKEL (reference sequence). The CDR3 has 14 amino acids. DNA of the CDR3: TGTGCCAGCAGCCAAGCTAGCGGCAAAAACATTCAGTACTTC. Protein product: CASSQASGKNIQYF.

The chain is built from TRBV3-1 (or the pseudogene TRBV3-2) and TRBJ2-7, with D possibly TRBD2 on 6 matching bases. Germline values: CDR1 LGHDT, CDR2 YNNKEL (reference sequence). CDR3 length equals 15 residues. Trimming pared 1 base from V and 0 bases from J, leaving 10 bases between. CDR3 sequence (DNA): TGTGCCAGCAGCCAAGCTTCGGGAGCCTCCTACGAGCAGTACTTC. Protein: CASSQASGASYEQYF.